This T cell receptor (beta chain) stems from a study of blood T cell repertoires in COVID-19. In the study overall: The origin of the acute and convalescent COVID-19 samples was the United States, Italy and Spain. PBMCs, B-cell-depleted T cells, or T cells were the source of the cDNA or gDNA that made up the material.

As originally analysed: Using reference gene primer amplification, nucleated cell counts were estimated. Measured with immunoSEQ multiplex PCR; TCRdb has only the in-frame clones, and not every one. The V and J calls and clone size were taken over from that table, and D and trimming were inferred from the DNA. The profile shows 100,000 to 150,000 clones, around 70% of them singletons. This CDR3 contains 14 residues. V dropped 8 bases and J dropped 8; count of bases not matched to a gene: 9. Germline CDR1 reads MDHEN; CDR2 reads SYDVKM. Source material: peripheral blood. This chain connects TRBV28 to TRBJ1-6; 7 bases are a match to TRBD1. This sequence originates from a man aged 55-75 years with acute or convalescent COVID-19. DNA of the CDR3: TGTGCCAGCTACGGACAGGCCCTATATTCACCCCTCCACTTT. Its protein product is CASYGQALYSPLHF.